This T cell receptor (beta chain) came from a study of shared clonotypes between healthy human individuals (TCRdb year 2020). The study in broad terms: The cohort comprised two women and three men aged 18 to 49 years. Per donor, three plates each were used for CD4 naive and CD4 memory, two for CD8 naive, and one for CD8 memory. The study deeply sequenced blood TCR repertoires of about 5 healthy adults to estimate repertoire size and the extent of clonotype sharing between individuals. Libraries were prepared and TCR repertoires were sequenced by different laboratories using diverse techniques, in order to increase sequencing depth and limit assay-specific biases. Per donor, leukapheresis produced somewhere between about 0.94 and 8.9 billion PBMCs.

The donors were healthy, HIV-negative adults who had no recently reported acute infections or vaccinations. Every donor was a Caucasian adult living in Nashville, Tennessee, USA. CD4+ T cells were enriched by magnetic negative selection, after which naive cells were positively selected on CD45RA and the negative fraction was taken as the memory subset. Blood was collected by leukapheresis, and PBMCs were isolated by Ficoll-Histopaque density gradient centrifugation and then cryopreserved in liquid nitrogen vapor phase. Analytical flow cytometry was used to check the purity and quantity of every magnetically sorted T cell population. Genomic DNA was isolated from every sorted fraction and measured by UV absorbance on a Nanodrop 2000c. TCR CDR3 regions were amplified from genomic DNA by multiplex PCR using the deep immunoSEQ assay. Extracted genomic DNA from each cell subset was distributed evenly across all wells of several immunoSEQ 96-well plates, and each plate was treated as a replicate. For sorted subsets, approximately 0.2 ug of genomic DNA, equivalent to about 30,000 T cell genomes, went into each replicate PCR. The purified libraries were quantified using a Qubit 3.0 fluorometer, sized with a Bioanalyzer 2100, and then quantified again using the KAPA Library Quantification kit. Each immunoSEQ 96-well plate was sequenced on its own single-read 150-cycle Illumina NextSeq 550 flow cell. Concerning the study's data processing: Because the immunoSEQ output included only junctional sequences and no quality scores, the filtering could not be the same as the filtering used for full-length reads. Sequences were annotated with PyIR, a Python wrapper for IgBLAST v1.9, and V/J genes and CDR3 were assigned using IMGT germline references. Reads were filtered out if the reads had weak V/J assignments (E-value above 1e-6), no CDR3, stop codons, out-of-frame junctions, or ambiguous translated residues. A V3J clonotype was defined by an identical inferred V gene, J gene, and CDR3 amino acid sequence. The percentage overlap between two repertoires was calculated by dividing the number of shared unique clonotypes by the size of the smaller repertoire. Repertoire richness was assessed with RTK rarefaction, the Chao1 estimator, and Recon v2.1 estimates of unobserved clonotypes. Generation probabilities for all TCRbeta clonotypes obtained by the gDNA method from a handful of donors were computed using OLGA. TCRdb limited this immuneACCESS table to in-frame rearrangements with V and J called. A share of clones is missing; checked studies link under half to unresolved V genes, and the rest is unexplained. V and J calls plus clone size are reproduced from that table; the DNA served to infer D and trimming. This sample is represented by about 960,000 clones; less than 85% of them were singletons. Of the sample, approximately 1.5% falls within the top ten clones.

On the study overall, not on this receptor specifically: The small number of donors limited the genetic and exposure-history diversity represented. Compared with non-shared clonotypes, the clonotypes found in all four sorted-subset donors had higher generation probabilities. Even with the large sequencing depth, rarefaction of the sorted-subset datasets indicated that sequencing was incomplete. Pairwise subsampling indicated that sequencing depth was expected to affect the degree of clonotype sharing among donors. Only blood was sampled, and tissue TCR repertoires likely differ from those in blood. Larger estimated clonotype richness was generally found for naive subsets than for memory subsets. Across four donors, approximately 5% of naive CD4, more than 3% of naive CD8, 2% to 2.5% of memory CD4, and 0.4% of memory CD8 clonotypes were shared.

With respect to this clone: Its binding antigen is unknown. Per-base quality was not reported, and no clone a single base away is much larger than it.

The receptor comes from a man between 18 and 29 years old in good health. The specimen sequenced was memory CD4+ T cells sorted from blood. This sample's cell subset or site label indicates: CD45RA-negative fraction.

The nucleotides read TGTGCCAGCAGCCAAGGGGGTCAGATTGAAGCTTTCTTT. It translates to CASSQGGQIEAFF. The chain employs TRBV14 and TRBJ1-1; the D gene identity is not certain. In the germline V gene, CDR1 corresponds to SGHDN and CDR2 to FVKESK. From cysteine to phenylalanine, the CDR3 is 13 amino acids long. Of all the DNA, just the CDR3 is kept, 39 bases in frame from base 1. The V end loses 1 base and the J end loses 7 bases, and a stretch of 10 bases separates them. Supplemented by the reference TRBV14 and TRBJ1-1 proteins around the CDR3, the complete variable domain is EAGVTQFPSHSVIEKGQTVTLRCDPISGHDNLYWYRRVMGKEIKFLLHFVKESKQDESGMPNNRFLAERTGGTYSTLKVQPAELEDSGVYFCASSQGGQIEAFFGQGTRLTVV.